Listed below are T cell receptor beta chains from one sample, sequenced in a study of blood T cell repertoires in COVID-19. Sequencing was performed with immunoSEQ multiplex PCR; in TCRdb, only in-frame clones are kept and a portion is missing. The sample lists approximately 240,000 clones, about 93% occurring once. Sequencing was carried out using peripheral blood. The source is a man under 40 with COVID-19, enrolled during active disease. The CDR3 runs from the conserved cysteine through the conserved F or W. Each record gives: V gene, J gene, CDR3 protein.

TRBV2	TRBJ1-2	CASSEQTGRYGYTF
TRBV19	TRBJ1-3	CASSPLLQGIRGNTIYF
TRBV4-1	TRBJ2-5	CASSQDSGAWKTQYF
TRBV7-3	TRBJ2-5	CASSFGLAGTQYF
TRBV14	TRBJ1-6	CASSLRLGYSYNSPLHF
TRBV30	TRBJ1-6	CAWRVGVSYNSPLHF
TRBV5-1	TRBJ2-7	CASTPAGGSYEQYF
TRBV6-5	TRBJ1-1	CASRNRAEAFF
TRBV13	TRBJ2-1	CASILFRGAYNEQFF
TRBV15	TRBJ2-7	CATSSSRGFSYEQYF
TRBV6-4	TRBJ1-1	CASTERQGRTEAFF
TRBV27	TRBJ1-2	CASSPGTGSWYGYTF
TRBV9	TRBJ1-5	CASSVGGGAGQPQHF
TRBV6-5	TRBJ1-2	CASSNRGSLSGYTF